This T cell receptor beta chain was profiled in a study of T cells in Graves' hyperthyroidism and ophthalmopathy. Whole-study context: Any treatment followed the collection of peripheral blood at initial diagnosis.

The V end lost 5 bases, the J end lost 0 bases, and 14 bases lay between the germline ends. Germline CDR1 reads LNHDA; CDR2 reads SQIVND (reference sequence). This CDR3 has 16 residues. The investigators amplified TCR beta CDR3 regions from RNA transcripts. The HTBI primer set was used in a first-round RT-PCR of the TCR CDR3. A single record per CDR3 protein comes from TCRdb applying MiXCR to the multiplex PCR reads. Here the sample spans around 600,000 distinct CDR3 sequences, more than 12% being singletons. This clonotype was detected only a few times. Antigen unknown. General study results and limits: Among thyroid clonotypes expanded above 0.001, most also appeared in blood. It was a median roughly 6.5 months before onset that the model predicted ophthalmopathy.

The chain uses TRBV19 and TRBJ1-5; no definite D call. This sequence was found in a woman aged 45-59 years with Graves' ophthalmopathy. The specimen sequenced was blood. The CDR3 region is CASSRSGKYSNQPQHF. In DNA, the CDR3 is TGTGCCAGTAGTCGGTCTGGAAAATATAGCAATCAGCCCCAGCATTTT.